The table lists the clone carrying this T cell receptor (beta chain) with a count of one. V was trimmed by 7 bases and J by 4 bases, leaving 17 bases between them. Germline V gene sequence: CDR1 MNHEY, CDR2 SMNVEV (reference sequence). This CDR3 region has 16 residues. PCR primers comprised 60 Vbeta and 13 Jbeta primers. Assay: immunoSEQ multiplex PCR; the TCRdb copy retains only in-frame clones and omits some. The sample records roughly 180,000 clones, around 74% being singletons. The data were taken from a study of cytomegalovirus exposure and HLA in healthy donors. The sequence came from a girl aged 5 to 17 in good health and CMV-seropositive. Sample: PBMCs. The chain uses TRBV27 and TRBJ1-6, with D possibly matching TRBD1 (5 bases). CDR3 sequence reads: CASTINGGRYNSPLHF. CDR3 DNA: TGTGCCAGCACCATAAATGGGGGGAGGTATAATTCACCCCTCCACTTT.